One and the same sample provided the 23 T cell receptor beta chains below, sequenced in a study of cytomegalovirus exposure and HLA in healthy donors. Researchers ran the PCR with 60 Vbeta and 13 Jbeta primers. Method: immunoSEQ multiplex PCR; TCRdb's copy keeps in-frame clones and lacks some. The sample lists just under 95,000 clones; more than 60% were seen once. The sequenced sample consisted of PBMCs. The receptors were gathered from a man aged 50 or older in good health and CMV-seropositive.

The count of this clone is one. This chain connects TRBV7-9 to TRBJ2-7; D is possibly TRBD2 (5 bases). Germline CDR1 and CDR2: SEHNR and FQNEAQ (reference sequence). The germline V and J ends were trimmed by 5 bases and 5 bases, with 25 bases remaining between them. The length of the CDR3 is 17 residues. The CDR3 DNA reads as TGTGCCAGCAGCACTAGGCCGCCCATGGCTCGGATCGACGAGCAGTACTTC. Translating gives CASSTRPPMARIDEQYF.

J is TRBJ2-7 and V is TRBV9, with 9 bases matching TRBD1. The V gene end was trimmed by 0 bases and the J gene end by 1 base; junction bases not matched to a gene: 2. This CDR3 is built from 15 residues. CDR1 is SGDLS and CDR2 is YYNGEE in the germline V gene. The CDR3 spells CASSVGTGASYEQYF. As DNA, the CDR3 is TGTGCCAGCAGCGTAGGGACAGGGGCATCCTACGAGCAGTACTTC.

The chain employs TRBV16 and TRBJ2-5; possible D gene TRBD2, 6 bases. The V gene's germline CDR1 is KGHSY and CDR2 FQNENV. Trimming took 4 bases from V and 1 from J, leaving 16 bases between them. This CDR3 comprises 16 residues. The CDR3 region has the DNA TGTGCCAGCAGCCCAAGACGGGGGAACGGCCAAGAGACCCAGTACTTC. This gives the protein CASSPRRGNGQETQYF.

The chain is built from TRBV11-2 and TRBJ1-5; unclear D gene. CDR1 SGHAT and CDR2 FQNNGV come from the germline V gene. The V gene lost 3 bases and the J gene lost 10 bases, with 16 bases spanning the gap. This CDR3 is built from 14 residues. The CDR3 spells CASSFSADLEPQHF. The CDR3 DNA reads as TGTGCCAGCAGCTTTTCAGCGGACCTCGAACCCCAGCATTTT.

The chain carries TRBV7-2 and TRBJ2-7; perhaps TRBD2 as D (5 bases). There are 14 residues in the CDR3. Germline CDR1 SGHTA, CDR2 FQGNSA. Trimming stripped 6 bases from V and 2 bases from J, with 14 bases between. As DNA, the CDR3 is TGTGCCAGCAGTTCTGGCCTCGGGGCCTACGAGCAGTACTTC. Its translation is CASSSGLGAYEQYF. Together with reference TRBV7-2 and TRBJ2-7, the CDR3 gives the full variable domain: GAGVSQSPSNKVTEKGKDVELRCDPISGHTALYWYRQSLGQGLEFLIYFQGNSAPDKSGLPSDRFSAERTGGSVSTLTIQRTQQEDSAVYLCASSSGLGAYEQYFGPGTRLTVT.

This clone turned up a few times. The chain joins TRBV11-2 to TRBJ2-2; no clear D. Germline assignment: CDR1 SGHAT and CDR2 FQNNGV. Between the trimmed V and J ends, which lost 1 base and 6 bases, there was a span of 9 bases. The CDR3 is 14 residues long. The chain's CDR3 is CASSLGATPGELFF. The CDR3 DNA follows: TGTGCCAGCAGCTTAGGGGCTACCCCCGGGGAGCTGTTTTTT. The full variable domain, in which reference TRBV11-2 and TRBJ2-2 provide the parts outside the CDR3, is EAGVAQSPRYKIIEKRQSVAFWCNPISGHATLYWYQQILGQGPKLLIQFQNNGVVDDSQLPKDRFSAERLKGVDSTLKIQPAKLEDSAVYLCASSLGATPGELFFGEGSRLTVL.

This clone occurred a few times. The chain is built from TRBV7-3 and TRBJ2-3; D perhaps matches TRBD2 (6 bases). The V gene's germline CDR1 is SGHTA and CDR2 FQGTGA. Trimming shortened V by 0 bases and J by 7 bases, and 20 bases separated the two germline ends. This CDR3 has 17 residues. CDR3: CASSLTVLAGPGNTQYF. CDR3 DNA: TGTGCCAGCAGCTTAACGGTTCTGGCGGGGCCTGGGAATACGCAGTATTTT. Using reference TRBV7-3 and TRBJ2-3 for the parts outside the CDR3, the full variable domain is GAGVSQTPSNKVTEKGKYVELRCDPISGHTALYWYRQSLGQGPEFLIYFQGTGAADDSGLPNDRFFAVRPEGSVSTLKIQRTERGDSAVYLCASSLTVLAGPGNTQYFGPGTRLTVL.

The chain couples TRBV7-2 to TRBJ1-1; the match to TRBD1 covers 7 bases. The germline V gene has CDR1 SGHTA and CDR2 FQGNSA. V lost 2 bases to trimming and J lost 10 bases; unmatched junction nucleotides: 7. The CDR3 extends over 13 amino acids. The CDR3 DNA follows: TGTGCCAGCAGCTTATATGAGGCAGGGGGAGCTTTCTTT. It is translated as CASSLYEAGGAFF. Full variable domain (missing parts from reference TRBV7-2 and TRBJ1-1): GAGVSQSPSNKVTEKGKDVELRCDPISGHTALYWYRQSLGQGLEFLIYFQGNSAPDKSGLPSDRFSAERTGGSVSTLTIQRTQQEDSAVYLCASSLYEAGGAFFGQGTRLTVV.

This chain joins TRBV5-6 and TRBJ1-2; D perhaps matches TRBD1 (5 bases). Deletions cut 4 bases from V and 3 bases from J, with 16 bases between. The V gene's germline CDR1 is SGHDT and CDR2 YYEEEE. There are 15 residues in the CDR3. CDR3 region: CASSRAGRADYGYTF. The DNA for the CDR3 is TGTGCCAGCAGCCGTGCGGGGCGCGCAGACTATGGCTACACCTTC.

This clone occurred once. Here the CDR3 DNA reads TGTGCCAGCAGCGTAACCGGGACTACGCGCTCCGGGGAGCTGTTTTTT. This codes for CASSVTGTTRSGELFF. The chain carries TRBV9 and TRBJ2-2, with TRBD2 identical over 7 bases. The CDR3 is 16 residues long. V trimming: 1 base; J trimming: 6 bases; junction bases outside the gene matches: 9. CDR1 is SGDLS and CDR2 is YYNGEE in the germline V gene.

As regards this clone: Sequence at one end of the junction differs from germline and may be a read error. The CDR3 reads CASSLVGADF. The DNA of the CDR3 is TGTGCCAGCAGCTTAGTGGGGGCGGACTTC. The chain combines TRBV7-9 with TRBJ1-2, with D possibly matching TRBD1 (6 bases). This CDR3 spans 10 amino acids. Germline values: CDR1 SEHNR, CDR2 FQNEAQ (reference sequence).

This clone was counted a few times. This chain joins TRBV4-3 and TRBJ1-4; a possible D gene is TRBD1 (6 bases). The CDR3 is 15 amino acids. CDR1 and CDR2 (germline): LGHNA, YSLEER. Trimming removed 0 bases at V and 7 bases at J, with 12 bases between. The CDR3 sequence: CASSQDRGLGEKLFF. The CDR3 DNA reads TGCGCCAGCAGCCAAGACAGGGGATTGGGTGAAAAACTGTTTTTT.

The CDR3: CASSSRQGARATEAFF. The CDR3 coding sequence is TGTGCCAGCAGCTCCCGACAGGGGGCGCGGGCCACTGAAGCTTTCTTT. This sequence joins TRBV5-4 and TRBJ1-1, with 10 bases identical to TRBD1. This CDR3 is built from 16 residues. Germline lookup yields CDR1 SGHNT and CDR2 YYREEE (reference sequence). V dropped 3 bases and J dropped 4; count of bases not matched to a gene: 9.

Written as DNA, the CDR3 is TGTGCCAGCCAAGGGACAGACTTCTTTGCCAAAAACATTCAGTACTTC. As protein: CASQGTDFFAKNIQYF. V is TRBV19 and J is TRBJ2-4, with 7 bases lining up with TRBD1. The CDR3 runs 16 residues. V trimming: 9 bases; J trimming: 1 base; junction bases outside the gene matches: 12. CDR1 LNHDA and CDR2 SQIVND come from the germline V gene (reference sequence).

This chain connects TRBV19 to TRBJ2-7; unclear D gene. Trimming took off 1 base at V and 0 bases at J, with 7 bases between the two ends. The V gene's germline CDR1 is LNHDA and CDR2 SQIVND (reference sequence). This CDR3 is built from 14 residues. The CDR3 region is CASSIVDNSYEQYF. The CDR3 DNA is TGTGCCAGTAGTATAGTCGACAACTCCTACGAGCAGTACTTC.

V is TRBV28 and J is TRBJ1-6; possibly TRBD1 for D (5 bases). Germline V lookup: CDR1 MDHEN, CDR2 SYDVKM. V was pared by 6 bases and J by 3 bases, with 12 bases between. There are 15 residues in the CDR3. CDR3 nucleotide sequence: TGTGCCAGCAGGGGGGGTCAGGGCTATAATTCACCCCTCCACTTT. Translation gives CASRGGQGYNSPLHF.

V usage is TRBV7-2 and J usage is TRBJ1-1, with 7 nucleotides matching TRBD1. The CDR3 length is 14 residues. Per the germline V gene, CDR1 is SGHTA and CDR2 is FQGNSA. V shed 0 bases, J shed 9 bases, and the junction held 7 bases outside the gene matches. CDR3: CASSLAPPQGQAFF. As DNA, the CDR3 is TGTGCCAGCAGCTTAGCCCCCCCACAGGGGCAAGCTTTCTTT.

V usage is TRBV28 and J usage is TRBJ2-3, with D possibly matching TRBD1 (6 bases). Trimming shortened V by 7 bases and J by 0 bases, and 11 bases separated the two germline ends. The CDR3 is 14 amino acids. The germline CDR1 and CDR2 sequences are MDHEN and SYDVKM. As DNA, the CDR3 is TGTGCCAGCATGACAGGCCTAAGCACAGATACGCAGTATTTT. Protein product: CASMTGLSTDTQYF.

In nucleotides, the CDR3 is TGTGCCAGTACGAAGCAGGTGGCTAATGAAAAACTGTTTTTT. Protein: CASTKQVANEKLFF. This chain uses TRBV19 with TRBJ1-4; D not certain. This CDR3 contains 14 residues. CDR1 is LNHDA and CDR2 is SQIVND in the germline V gene (reference sequence). V gave up 7 bases and J gave up 3 bases, with 12 bases separating them. The full variable domain, rest sourced from reference TRBV19 and TRBJ1-4, is DGGITQSPKYLFRKEGQNVTLSCEQNLNHDAMYWYRQDPGQGLRLIYYSQIVNDFQKGDIAEGYSVSREKKESFPLTVTSAQKNPTAFYLCASTKQVANEKLFFGSGTQLSVL.

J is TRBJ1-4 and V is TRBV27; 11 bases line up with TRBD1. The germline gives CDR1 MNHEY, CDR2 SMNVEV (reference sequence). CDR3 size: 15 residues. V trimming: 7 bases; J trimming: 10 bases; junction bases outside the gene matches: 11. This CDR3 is CASKNLGQGVGKLFF. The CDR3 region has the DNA TGTGCCAGCAAGAACCTGGGACAGGGGGTAGGAAAACTGTTTTTT. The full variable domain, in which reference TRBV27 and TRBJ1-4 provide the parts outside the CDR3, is EAQVTQNPRYLITVTGKKLTVTCSQNMNHEYMSWYRQDPGLGLRQIYYSMNVEVTDKGDVPEGYKVSRKEKRNFPLILESPSPNQTSLYFCASKNLGQGVGKLFFGSGTQLSVL.

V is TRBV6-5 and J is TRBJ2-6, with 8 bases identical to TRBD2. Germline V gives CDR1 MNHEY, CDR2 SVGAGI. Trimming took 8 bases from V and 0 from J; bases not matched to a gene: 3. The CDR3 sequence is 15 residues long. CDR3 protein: CASRGGYSGANVLTF. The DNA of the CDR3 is TGTGCCAGCCGCGGGGGGTACTCTGGGGCCAACGTCCTGACTTTC.

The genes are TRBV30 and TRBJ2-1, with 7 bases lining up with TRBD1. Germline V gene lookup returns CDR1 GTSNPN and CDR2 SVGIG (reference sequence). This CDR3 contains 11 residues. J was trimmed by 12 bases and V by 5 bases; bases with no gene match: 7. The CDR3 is CAWGTGVVQFF. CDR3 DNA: TGTGCCTGGGGAACAGGGGTCGTGCAGTTCTTC. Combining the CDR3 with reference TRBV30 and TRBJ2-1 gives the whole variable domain SQTIHQWPATLVQPVGSPLSLECTVEGTSNPNLYWYRQAAGRGLQLLFYSVGIGQISSEVPQNLSASRPQDRQFILSSKKLLLSDSGFYLCAWGTGVVQFFGPGTRLTVL.

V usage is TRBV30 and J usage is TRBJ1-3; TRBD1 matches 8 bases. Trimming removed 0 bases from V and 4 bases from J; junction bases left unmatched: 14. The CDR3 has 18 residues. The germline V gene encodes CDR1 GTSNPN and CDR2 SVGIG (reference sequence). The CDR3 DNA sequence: TGTGCCTGGAGTGTCGGCAGCGGGCAGGGGGCATCGGGAAACACCATATATTTT. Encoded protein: CAWSVGSGQGASGNTIYF. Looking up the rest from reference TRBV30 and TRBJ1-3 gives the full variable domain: SQTIHQWPATLVQPVGSPLSLECTVEGTSNPNLYWYRQAAGRGLQLLFYSVGIGQISSEVPQNLSASRPQDRQFILSSKKLLLSDSGFYLCAWSVGSGQGASGNTIYFGEGSWLTVV.